The following is a T cell receptor beta chain sequence with its context. Its target is unknown. This record comes from a study of CD8+ T cells in alopecia areata. Study at large: Treated patients took oral tofacitinib at 5 to 10 mg twice daily. Study-wide results and caveats: Normal skin's resident alphabeta T cells are also sequenced in scalp samples.

It was cDNA, reverse transcribed from extracted RNA, that served as the sequencing template. Measured with immunoSEQ multiplex PCR; TCRdb has only the in-frame clones, and not every one. The sample consists of about 150,000 clones, around 87% of them appearing once. This CDR3 has 15 residues. V gave up 5 bases and J gave up 2 bases, with 19 bases separating them. Germline CDR1 and CDR2: SQVTM and ANQGSEA. The chain links TRBV29-1 to TRBJ2-7; D is ambiguous. The receptor's source is a human donor with alopecia areata. The source was CD8+ T cells sorted from blood, collected at week 0. As DNA, the CDR3 is TGCAGCGTTTACGGAGCCCAGCCCCTAACCTACGAGCAGTACTTC. Protein product: CSVYGAQPLTYEQYF.